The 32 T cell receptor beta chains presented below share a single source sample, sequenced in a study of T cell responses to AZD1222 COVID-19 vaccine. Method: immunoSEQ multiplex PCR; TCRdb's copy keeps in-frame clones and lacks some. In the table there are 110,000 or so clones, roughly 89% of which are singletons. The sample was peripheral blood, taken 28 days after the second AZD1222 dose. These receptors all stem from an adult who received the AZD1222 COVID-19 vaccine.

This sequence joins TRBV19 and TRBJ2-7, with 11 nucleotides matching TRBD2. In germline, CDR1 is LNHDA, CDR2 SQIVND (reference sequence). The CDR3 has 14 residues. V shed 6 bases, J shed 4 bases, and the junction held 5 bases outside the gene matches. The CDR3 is CASSITSGGYEQYF. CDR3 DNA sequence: TGTGCCAGTAGCATCACTAGCGGGGGTTACGAGCAGTACTTC.

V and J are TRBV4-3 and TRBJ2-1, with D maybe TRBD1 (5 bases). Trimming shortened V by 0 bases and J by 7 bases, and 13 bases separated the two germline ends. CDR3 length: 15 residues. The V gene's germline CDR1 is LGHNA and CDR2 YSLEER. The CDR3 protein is CASSQEYRPGNEQFF. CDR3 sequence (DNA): TGCGCCAGCAGCCAAGAATACCGGCCAGGGAATGAGCAGTTCTTC.

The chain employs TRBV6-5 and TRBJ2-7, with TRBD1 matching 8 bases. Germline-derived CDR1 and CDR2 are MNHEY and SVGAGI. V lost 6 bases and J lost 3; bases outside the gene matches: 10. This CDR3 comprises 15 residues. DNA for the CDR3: TGTGCCAGCAGCCCACAGGGGGGAGGAGTCTACGAGCAGTACTTC. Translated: CASSPQGGGVYEQYF.

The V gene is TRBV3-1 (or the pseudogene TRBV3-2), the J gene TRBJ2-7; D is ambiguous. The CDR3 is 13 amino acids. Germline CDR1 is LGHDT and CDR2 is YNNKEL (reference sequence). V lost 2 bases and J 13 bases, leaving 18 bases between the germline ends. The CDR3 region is CASSQSSLSSPYF. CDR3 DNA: TGTGCCAGCAGCCAAAGTTCACTAAGTAGTCCCTACTTC.

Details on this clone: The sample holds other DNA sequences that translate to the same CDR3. CDR3 coding DNA: TGTGCCAGCAGCCTGACAGGGGACTATGGCTACACCTTC. It translates to CASSLTGDYGYTF. V gene TRBV7-3 combines with J gene TRBJ1-2, with 8 bases aligning to TRBD1. V was pared by 5 bases and J by 3 bases, with 2 bases of the junction left unmatched. Germline V CDR1 and CDR2: SGHTA, FQGTGA. CDR3 length: 13 amino acids.

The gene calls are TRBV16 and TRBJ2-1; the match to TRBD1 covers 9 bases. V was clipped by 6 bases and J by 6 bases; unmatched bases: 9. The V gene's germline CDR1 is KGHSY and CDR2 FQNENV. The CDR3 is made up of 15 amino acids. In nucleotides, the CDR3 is TGTGCCAGCAGGGAACGGGACAGGGTAGGCAATGAGCAGTTCTTC. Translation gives CASRERDRVGNEQFF.

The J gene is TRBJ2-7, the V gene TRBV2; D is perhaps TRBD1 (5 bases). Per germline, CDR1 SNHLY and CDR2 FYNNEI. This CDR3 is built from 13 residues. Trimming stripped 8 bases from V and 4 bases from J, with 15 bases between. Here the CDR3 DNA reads TGTGCCAGCGCAGTTAATCGACAGTACGAGCAGTACTTC. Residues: CASAVNRQYEQYF.

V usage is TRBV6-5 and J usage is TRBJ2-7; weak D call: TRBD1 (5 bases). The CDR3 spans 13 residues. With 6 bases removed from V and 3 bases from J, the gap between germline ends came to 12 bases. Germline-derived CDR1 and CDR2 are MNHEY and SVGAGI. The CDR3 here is CASRVDTGYEQYF. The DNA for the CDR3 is TGTGCCAGCAGAGTCGATACAGGCTACGAGCAGTACTTC.

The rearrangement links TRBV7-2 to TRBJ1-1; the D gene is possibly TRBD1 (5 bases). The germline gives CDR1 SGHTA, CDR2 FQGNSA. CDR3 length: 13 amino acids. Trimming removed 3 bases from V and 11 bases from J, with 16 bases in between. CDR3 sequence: CASSFKFGDGAFF. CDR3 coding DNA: TGTGCCAGCAGCTTCAAATTCGGGGACGGGGCTTTCTTT.

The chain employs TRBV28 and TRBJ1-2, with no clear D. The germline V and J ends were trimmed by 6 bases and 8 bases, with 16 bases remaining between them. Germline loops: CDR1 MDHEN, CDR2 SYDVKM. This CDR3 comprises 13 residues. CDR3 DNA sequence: TGTGCCAGCAGCCTGGGCTCCCATAAGGGCTACACCTTC. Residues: CASSLGSHKGYTF.

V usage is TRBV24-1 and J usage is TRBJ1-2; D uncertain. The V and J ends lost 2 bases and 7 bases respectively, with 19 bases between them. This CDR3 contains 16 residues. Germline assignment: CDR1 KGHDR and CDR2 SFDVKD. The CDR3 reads CATSDYGQVAMFGYTF. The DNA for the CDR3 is TGTGCCACCAGTGATTACGGGCAGGTGGCAATGTTTGGCTACACCTTC.

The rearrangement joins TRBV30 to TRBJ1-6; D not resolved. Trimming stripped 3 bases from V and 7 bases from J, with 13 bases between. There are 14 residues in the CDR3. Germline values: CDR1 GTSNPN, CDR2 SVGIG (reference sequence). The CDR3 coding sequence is TGTGCCTGGAGCCGGTTTGAGACGAATTCACCCCTCCACTTT. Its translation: CAWSRFETNSPLHF.

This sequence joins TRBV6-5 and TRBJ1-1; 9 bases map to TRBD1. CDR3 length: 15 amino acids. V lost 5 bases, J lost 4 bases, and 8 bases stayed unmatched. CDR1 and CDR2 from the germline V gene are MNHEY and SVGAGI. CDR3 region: CASSRPGTGITEAFF. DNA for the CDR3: TGTGCCAGCAGTCGTCCGGGGACAGGGATCACTGAAGCTTTCTTT.

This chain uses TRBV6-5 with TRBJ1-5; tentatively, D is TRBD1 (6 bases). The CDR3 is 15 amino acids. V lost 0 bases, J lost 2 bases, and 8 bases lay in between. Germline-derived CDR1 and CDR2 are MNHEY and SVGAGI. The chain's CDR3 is CASSYSNRGNQPQHF. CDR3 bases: TGTGCCAGCAGTTACTCGAACAGGGGCAATCAGCCCCAGCATTTT.

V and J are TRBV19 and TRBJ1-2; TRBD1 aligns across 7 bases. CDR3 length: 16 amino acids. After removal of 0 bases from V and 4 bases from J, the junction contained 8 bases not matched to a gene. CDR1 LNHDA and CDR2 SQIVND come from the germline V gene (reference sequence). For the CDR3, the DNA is TGTGCCAGTAGTATAGAGGGTGCAGGGGGGGTCTATGGCTACACCTTC. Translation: CASSIEGAGGVYGYTF.

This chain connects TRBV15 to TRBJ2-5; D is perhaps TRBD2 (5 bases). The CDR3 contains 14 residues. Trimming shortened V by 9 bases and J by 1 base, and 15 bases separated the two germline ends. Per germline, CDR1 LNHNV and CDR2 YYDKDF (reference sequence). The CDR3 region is CATSTGRGQETQYF. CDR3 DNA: TGTGCCACTAGTACGGGGAGAGGCCAAGAGACCCAGTACTTC.

CDR3 amino acids: CASSYSISYNSPLHF. CDR3 DNA sequence: TGTGCCAGCAGTTACTCGATATCCTATAATTCACCCCTCCACTTT. This chain connects TRBV6-5 to TRBJ1-6, with D uncertain. Germline assignment: CDR1 MNHEY and CDR2 SVGAGI. The V end was cut by 0 bases, the J end by 1 base, with 4 bases between. The CDR3 is 15 residues long.

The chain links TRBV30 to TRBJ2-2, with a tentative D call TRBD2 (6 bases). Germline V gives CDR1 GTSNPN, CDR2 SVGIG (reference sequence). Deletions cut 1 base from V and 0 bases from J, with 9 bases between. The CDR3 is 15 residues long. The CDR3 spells CAWSGLGTNTGELFF. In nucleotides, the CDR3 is TGTGCCTGGAGTGGACTAGGGACGAACACCGGGGAGCTGTTTTTT.

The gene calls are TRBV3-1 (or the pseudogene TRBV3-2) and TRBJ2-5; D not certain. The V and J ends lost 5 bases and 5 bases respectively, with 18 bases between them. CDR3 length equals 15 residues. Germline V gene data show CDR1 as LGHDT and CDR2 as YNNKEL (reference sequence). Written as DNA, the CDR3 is TGTGCCAGCAGCGATCTCATGGGGTCGTGGGAGACCCAGTACTTC. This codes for CASSDLMGSWETQYF.

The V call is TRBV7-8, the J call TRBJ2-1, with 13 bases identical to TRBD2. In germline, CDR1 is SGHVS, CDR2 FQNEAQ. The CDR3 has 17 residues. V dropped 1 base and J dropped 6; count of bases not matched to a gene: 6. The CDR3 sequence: CASSLELAGGPINEQFF. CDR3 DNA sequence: TGTGCCAGCAGCTTAGAACTAGCGGGAGGGCCTATCAATGAGCAGTTCTTC.

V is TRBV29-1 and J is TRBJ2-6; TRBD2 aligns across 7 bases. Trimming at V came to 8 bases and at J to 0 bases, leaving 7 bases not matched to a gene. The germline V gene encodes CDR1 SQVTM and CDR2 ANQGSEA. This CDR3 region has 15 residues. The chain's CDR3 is CSISGTDSGANVLTF. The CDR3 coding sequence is TGCAGCATCAGCGGGACCGACTCTGGGGCCAACGTCCTGACTTTC.

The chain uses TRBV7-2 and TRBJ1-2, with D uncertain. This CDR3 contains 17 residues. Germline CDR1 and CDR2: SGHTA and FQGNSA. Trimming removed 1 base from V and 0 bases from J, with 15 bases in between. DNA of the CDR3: TGTGCCAGCAGCTTAGGTTCAAACAGAGTCTCTAACTATGGCTACACCTTC. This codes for CASSLGSNRVSNYGYTF.

The CDR3 region is CSATGLYEQYF. DNA for the CDR3: TGCAGTGCGACGGGACTCTACGAGCAGTACTTC. The chain recombines TRBV20-1 with TRBJ2-7; D perhaps matches TRBD2 (6 bases). There are 11 residues in the CDR3. Trimming shortened V by 6 bases and J by 3 bases, and 9 bases separated the two germline ends. Per germline, CDR1 DFQATT and CDR2 SNEGSKA (reference sequence).

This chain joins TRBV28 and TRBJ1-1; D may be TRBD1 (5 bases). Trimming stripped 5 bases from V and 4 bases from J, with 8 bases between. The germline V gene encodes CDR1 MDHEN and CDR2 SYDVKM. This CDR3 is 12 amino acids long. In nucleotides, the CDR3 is TGTGCCAGCAGTCCCGGGGGCACTGAAGCTTTCTTT. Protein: CASSPGGTEAFF.

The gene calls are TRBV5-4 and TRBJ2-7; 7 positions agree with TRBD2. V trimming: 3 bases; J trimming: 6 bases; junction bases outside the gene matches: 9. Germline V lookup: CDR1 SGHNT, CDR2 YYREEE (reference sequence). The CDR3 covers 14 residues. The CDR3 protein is CASSSLREISEQYF. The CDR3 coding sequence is TGTGCCAGCAGCTCCCTGCGGGAGATCTCCGAGCAGTACTTC.

The DNA of the CDR3 is TGTGCCAGCAGTCCGATACAGGGTAGCCAGCCCCAGCATTTT. Protein sequence: CASSPIQGSQPQHF. The rearrangement links TRBV27 to TRBJ1-5; perhaps TRBD1 as D (6 bases). V gave up 5 bases and J gave up 7 bases, with 15 bases separating them. Looked up from germline, CDR1 is MNHEY and CDR2 is SMNVEV (reference sequence). The CDR3 is made up of 14 amino acids.

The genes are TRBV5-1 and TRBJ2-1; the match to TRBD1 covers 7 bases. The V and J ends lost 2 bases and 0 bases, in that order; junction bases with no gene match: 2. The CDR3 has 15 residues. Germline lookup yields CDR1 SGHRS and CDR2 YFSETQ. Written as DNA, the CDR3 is TGCGCCAGCAGCTTTGGGGACAGCTCCTACAATGAGCAGTTCTTC. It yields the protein CASSFGDSSYNEQFF.

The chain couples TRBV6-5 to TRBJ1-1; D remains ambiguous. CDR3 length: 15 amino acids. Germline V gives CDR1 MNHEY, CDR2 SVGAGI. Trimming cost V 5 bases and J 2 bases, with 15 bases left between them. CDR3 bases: TGTGCCAGCAGTCCCTCGGCCGGGCACAACACTGAAGCTTTCTTT. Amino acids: CASSPSAGHNTEAFF.

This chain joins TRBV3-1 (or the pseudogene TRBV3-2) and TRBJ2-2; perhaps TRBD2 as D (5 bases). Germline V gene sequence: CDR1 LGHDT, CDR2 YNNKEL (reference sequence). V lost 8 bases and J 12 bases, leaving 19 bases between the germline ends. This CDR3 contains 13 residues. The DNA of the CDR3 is TGTGCCAGCGCTGGCTTGGTGGAGGCTCAGCTGTTTTTT. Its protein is CASAGLVEAQLFF.

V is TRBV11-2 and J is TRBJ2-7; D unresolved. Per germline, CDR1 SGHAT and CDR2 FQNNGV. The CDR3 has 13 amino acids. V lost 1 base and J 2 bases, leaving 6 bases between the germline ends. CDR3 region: CASSLGLAYEQYF. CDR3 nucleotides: TGTGCCAGCAGCTTAGGGTTAGCCTACGAGCAGTACTTC.

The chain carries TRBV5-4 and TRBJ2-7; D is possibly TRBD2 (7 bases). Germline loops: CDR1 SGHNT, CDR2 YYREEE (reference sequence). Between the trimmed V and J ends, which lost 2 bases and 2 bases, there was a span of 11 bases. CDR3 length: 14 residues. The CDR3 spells CASSFSGDTYEQYF. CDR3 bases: TGTGCCAGCAGCTTCAGCGGGGACACCTACGAGCAGTACTTC.

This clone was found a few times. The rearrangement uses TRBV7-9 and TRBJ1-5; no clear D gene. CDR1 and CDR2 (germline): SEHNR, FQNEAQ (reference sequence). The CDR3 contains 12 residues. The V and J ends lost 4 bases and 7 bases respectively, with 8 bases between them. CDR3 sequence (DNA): TGTGCCAGCAGCTACAACAGCCAGCCCCAGCATTTT. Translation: CASSYNSQPQHF.